The 5 T cell receptor beta chains given below trace back to one sample, sequenced in a study of a mutant IDH1 vaccine in newly diagnosed glioma. TCRdb's copy holds only in-frame clones and misses some; the assay was immunoSEQ multiplex PCR. The sample lists about 84,000 clones; about 81% were seen once. The antigens for these receptors are not known. Time point reported: week 47, end of study. Vaccine doses each comprised 300 ug of mutant IDH1 20-mer peptide, with topical imiquimod. The sequences come from PBMCs, collected from a glioma patient whose treatment included an IDH1 peptide vaccine. These receptors were taken from a man aged 40-50 years with glioma.

The chain is built from TRBV4-1 and TRBJ2-4; 12 nucleotides align to TRBD1. Germline assignment: CDR1 MGHRA and CDR2 YSYEKL. Trimming at V came to 5 bases and at J to 1 base, leaving 12 bases not matched to a gene. The CDR3 contains 19 residues. CDR3 region: CASSTPGQGAKAAKNIQYF. The CDR3 region has the DNA TGCGCCAGCAGCACCCCGGGACAGGGGGCCAAGGCGGCCAAAAACATTCAGTACTTC.

This clone occurred once. The chain combines TRBV4-2 with TRBJ1-5, with D perhaps matching TRBD1 (5 bases). The germline CDR1 and CDR2 sequences are LGHNA and YNFKEQ. Trimming stripped 0 bases from V and 7 bases from J, with 7 bases between. The CDR3 loop spans 13 amino acids. DNA for the CDR3: TGTGCCAGCAGCCAAGATTGGGGCCAGCCCCAGCATTTT. This encodes CASSQDWGQPQHF.

The chain recombines TRBV27 with TRBJ1-5; D unresolved. The CDR3 consists of 10 residues. Germline V gives CDR1 MNHEY, CDR2 SMNVEV (reference sequence). The V end was cut by 6 bases, the J end by 6 bases, with 3 bases between. For the CDR3, the DNA is TGTGCCAGCAGAGTTCAGCCCCAGCATTTT. Translated, it gives CASRVQPQHF.

The rearrangement links TRBV7-2 to TRBJ1-4; 8 bases fit TRBD1. The germline CDR1 and CDR2 sequences are SGHTA and FQGNSA. Losses at the gene ends were 6 bases for V and 10 bases for J; bases not matched to a gene: 10. The CDR3 consists of 14 residues. The CDR3 loop reads CASRLTQGARKLFF. Written as DNA, the CDR3 is TGTGCCAGCAGGCTAACTCAGGGGGCGCGAAAACTGTTTTTT. The variable domain in full, with the rest retrieved from reference TRBV7-2 and TRBJ1-4, is GAGVSQSPSNKVTEKGKDVELRCDPISGHTALYWYRQSLGQGLEFLIYFQGNSAPDKSGLPSDRFSAERTGGSVSTLTIQRTQQEDSAVYLCASRLTQGARKLFFGSGTQLSVL.

The V gene is TRBV28, the J gene TRBJ2-7, with 9 bases fitting TRBD1. CDR3 length: 17 amino acids. V gave up 4 bases and J gave up 6 bases; unmatched junction bases: 16. CDR1 and CDR2 (germline): MDHEN, SYDVKM. Here the CDR3 reads CASSSFTTGGILREQYF. For the CDR3, the DNA is TGTGCCAGCAGTTCCTTTACGACAGGGGGGATCCTACGCGAGCAGTACTTC.